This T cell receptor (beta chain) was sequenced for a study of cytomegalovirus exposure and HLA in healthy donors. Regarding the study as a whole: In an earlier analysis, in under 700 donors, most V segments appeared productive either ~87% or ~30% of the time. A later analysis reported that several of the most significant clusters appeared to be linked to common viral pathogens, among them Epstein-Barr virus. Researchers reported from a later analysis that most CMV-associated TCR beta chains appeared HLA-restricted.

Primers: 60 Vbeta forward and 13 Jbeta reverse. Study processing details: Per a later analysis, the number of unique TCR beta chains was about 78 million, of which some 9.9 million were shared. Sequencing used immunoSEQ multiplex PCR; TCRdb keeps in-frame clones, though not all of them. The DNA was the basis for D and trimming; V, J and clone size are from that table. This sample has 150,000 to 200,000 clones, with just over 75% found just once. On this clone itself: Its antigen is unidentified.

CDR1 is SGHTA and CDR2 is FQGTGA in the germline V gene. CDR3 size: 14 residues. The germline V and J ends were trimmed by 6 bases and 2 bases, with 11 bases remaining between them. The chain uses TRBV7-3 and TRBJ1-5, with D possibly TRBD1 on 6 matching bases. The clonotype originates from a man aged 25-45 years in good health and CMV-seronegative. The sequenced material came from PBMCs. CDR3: CASSQGIGNQPQHF. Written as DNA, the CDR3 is TGTGCCAGCAGTCAGGGGATCGGCAATCAGCCCCAGCATTTT.